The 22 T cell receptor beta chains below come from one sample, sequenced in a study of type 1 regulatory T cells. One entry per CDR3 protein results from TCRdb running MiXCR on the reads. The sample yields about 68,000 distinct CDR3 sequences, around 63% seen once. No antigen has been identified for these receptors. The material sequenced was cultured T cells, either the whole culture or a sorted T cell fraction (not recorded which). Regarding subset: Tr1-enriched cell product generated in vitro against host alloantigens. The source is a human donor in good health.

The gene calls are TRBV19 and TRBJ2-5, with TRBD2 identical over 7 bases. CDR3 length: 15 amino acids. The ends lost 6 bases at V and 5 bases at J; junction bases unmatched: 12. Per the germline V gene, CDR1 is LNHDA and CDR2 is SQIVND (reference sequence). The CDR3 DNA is TGTGCCAGTAGCTCTAGCGGAGCTGGTGGGGAGACCCAGTACTTC. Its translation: CASSSSGAGGETQYF.

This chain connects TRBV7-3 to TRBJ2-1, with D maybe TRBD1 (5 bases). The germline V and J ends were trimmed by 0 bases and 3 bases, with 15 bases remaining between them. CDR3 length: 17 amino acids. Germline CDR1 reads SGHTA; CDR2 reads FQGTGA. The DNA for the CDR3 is TGTGCCAGCAGCTTAACGTCGAGCATAAGGGGCTACAATGAGCAGTTCTTC. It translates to CASSLTSSIRGYNEQFF.

The CDR3 DNA sequence: TGCGCCAGCAGCTCGGGACTAGCGGGAGGTTTTAGCACAGATACGCAGTATTTT. Residues: CASSSGLAGGFSTDTQYF. The chain uses TRBV5-1 and TRBJ2-3; 15 bases are a match to TRBD2. CDR3 size: 18 residues. The J segment lost 0 bases and the V segment lost 3 bases, leaving 5 bases of the junction unmatched. CDR1 and CDR2 from the germline V gene are SGHRS and YFSETQ.

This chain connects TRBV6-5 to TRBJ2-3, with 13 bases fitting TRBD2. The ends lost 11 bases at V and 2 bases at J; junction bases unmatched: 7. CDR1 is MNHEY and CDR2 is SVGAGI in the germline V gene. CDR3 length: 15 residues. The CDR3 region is CAVKGTSGNTDTQYF. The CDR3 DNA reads TGTGCCGTAAAAGGGACTAGCGGGAACACAGATACGCAGTATTTT.

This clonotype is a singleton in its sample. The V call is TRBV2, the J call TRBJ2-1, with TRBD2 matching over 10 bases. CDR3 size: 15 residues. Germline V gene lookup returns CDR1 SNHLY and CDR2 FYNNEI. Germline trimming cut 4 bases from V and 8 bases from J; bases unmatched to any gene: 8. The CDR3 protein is CASSASGSPTDEQFF. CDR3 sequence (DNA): TGTGCCAGCAGTGCTAGCGGGAGCCCCACGGATGAGCAGTTCTTC.

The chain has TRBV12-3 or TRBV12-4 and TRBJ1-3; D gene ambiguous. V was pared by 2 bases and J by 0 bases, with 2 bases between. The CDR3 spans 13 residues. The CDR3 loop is CASSLHSGNTIYF. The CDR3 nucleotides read TGTGCCAGCAGTTTACACTCTGGAAACACCATATATTTT.

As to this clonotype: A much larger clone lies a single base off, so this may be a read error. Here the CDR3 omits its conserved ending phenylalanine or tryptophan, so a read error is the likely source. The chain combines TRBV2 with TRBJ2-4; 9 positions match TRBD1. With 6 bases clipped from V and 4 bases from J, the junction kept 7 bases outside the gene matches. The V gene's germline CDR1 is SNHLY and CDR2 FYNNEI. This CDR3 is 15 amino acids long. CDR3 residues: CASRDRGWEKNIQYS. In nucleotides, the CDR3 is TGTGCCAGCAGGGACAGGGGTTGGGAAAAAAACATTCAGTACTCC.

DNA for the CDR3: TGTGCCAGCAGCCAAGTACACAGGTCCGTCTCTGGAAACACCATATATTTT. It specifies CASSQVHRSVSGNTIYF. V usage is TRBV3-1 and J usage is TRBJ1-3; possible D gene TRBD1, 5 bases. Per the germline V gene, CDR1 is LGHDT and CDR2 is YNNKEL (reference sequence). Trimming removed 1 base from V and 0 bases from J, with 13 bases in between. The CDR3 contains 17 residues.

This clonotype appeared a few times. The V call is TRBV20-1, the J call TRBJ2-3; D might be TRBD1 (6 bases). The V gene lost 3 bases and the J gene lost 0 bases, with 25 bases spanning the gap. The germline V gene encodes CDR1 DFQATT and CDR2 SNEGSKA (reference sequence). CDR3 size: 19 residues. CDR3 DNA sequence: TGCAGTGCTAGTTGGGGCCTCCGACAGGCCAAAGATAGCACAGATACGCAGTATTTT. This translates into CSASWGLRQAKDSTDTQYF.

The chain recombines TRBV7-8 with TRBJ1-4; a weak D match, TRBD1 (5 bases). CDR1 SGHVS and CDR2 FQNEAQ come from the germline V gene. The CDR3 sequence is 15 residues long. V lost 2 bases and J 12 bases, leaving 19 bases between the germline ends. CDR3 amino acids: CASSLSQAQNGELFF. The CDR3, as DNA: TGTGCCAGCAGCTTATCACAGGCTCAGAATGGGGAACTGTTTTTT.

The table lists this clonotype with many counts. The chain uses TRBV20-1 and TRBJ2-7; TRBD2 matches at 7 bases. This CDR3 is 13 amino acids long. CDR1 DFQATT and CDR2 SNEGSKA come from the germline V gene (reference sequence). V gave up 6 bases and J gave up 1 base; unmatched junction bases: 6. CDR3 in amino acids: CSAASGSSYEQYF. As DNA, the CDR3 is TGCAGTGCCGCTAGCGGATCTTCCTACGAGCAGTACTTC.

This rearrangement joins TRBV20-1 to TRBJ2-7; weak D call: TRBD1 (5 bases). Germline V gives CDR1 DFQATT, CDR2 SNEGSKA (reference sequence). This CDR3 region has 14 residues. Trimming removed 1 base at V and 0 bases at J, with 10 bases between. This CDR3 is CSARVQGNSYEQYF. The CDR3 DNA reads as TGCAGTGCTAGAGTCCAGGGTAACTCCTACGAGCAGTACTTC.

The CDR3 protein is CSETGTSAMNEQFF. The CDR3, as DNA: TGCAGTGAAACCGGGACTAGCGCTATGAATGAGCAGTTCTTC. The gene calls are TRBV20-1 and TRBJ2-1; 10 positions agree with TRBD2. Germline loops: CDR1 DFQATT, CDR2 SNEGSKA (reference sequence). The CDR3 sequence is 14 residues long. V was pared by 7 bases and J by 7 bases, with 10 bases of the junction left unmatched.

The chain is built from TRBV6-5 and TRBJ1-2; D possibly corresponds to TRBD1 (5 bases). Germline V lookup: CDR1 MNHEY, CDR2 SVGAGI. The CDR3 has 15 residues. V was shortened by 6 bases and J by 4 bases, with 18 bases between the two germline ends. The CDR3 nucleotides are TGTGCCAGCAGGGACGGCGGTGGGGGAGGCTATGGCTACACCTTC. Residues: CASRDGGGGGYGYTF.

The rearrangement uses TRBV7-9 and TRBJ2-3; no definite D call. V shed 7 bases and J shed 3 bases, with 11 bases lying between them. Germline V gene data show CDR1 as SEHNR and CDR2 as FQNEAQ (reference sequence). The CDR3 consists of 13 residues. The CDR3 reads CASTLIGTDTQYF. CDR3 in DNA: TGTGCCAGCACCCTGATAGGTACAGATACGCAGTATTTT.

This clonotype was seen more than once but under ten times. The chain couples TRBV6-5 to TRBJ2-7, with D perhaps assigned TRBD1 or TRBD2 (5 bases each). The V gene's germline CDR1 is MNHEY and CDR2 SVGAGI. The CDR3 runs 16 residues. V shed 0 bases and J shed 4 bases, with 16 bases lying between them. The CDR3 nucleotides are TGTGCCAGCAGTTACTCGTTGCCCCGGGACGGGTACGAGCAGTACTTC. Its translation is CASSYSLPRDGYEQYF.

The CDR3 spells CASSPGTGGADTQYF. The CDR3 DNA is TGTGCCAGCAGTCCCGGGACAGGGGGGGCGGATACGCAGTATTTT. The chain has TRBV12-3 or TRBV12-4 and TRBJ2-3; 11 bases are a match to TRBD1. V lost 5 bases and J lost 6; bases outside the gene matches: 7. The CDR3 has 15 residues.

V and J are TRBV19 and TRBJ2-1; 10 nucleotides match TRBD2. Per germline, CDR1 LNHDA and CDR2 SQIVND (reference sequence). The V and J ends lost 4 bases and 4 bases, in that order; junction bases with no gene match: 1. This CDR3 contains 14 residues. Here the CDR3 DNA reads TGTGCCAGTAGTAAACTAGCGGGGTACAATGAGCAGTTCTTC. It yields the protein CASSKLAGYNEQFF.

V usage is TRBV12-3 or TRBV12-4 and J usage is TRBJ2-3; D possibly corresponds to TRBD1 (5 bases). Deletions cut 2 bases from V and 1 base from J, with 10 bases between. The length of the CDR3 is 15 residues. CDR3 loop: CASSLLRGRTDTQYF. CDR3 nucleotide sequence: TGTGCCAGCAGTTTACTTAGGGGCCGCACAGATACGCAGTATTTT.

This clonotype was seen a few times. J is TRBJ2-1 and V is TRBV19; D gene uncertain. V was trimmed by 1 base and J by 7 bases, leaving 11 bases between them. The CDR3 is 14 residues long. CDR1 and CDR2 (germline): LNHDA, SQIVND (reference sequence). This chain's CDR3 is CASSIVSGTNEQFF. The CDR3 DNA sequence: TGTGCCAGTAGTATAGTATCCGGAACTAATGAGCAGTTCTTC. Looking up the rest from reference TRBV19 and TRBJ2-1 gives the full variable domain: DGGITQSPKYLFRKEGQNVTLSCEQNLNHDAMYWYRQDPGQGLRLIYYSQIVNDFQKGDIAEGYSVSREKKESFPLTVTSAQKNPTAFYLCASSIVSGTNEQFFGPGTRLTVL.

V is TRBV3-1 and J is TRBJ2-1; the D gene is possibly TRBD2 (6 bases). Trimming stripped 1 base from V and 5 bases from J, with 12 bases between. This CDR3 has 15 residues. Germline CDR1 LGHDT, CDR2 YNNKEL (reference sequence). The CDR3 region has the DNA TGTGCCAGCAGCCAAGTGTGGGAGGAAAACAATGAGCAGTTCTTC. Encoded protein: CASSQVWEENNEQFF.

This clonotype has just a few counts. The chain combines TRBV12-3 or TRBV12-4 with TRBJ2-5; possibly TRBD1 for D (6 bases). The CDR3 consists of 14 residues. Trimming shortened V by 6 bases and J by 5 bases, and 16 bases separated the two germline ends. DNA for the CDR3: TGTGCCAGCAGCCCACAGGGTAGAGGGGAGACCCAGTACTTC. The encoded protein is CASSPQGRGETQYF.